The rows below give T cell receptor beta chains drawn from one sample of a study of cytomegalovirus exposure and HLA in healthy donors. TCRdb's copy holds only in-frame clones and misses some; the assay was immunoSEQ multiplex PCR. The sample carries around 350,000 clones, approximately 90% recorded once. What was sequenced was PBMCs. These receptors were obtained from a woman aged 18-29 years in good health and CMV-seronegative. The CDR3 runs from the conserved cysteine through the conserved F or W. A D gene is named only where the DNA matches it firmly. Clone size is shown for a subset of rows, as once, few, many or a class of expanded clone.

-	TRBV28	TRBD2	TRBJ2-1	CASSLRRPGGAGNEQFF	TGTGCCAGCAGTTTACGGCGTCCGGGGGGGGCTGGGAATGAGCAGTTCTTC
-	TRBV7-6	-	TRBJ2-3	CASSTGLRPSTDTQYF	TGTGCCAGCAGCACGGGACTCCGACCTAGCACAGATACGCAGTATTTT
-	TRBV5-4	TRBD1	TRBJ2-3	CASSLQGSTDTQYF	TGTGCCAGCAGCTTACAGGGGAGCACAGATACGCAGTATTTT
-	TRBV7-2	TRBD2	TRBJ2-2	CASSLRSSGRAWELFF	TGTGCCAGCAGCTTACGTTCCAGCGGGAGGGCGTGGGAGCTGTTTTTT
-	TRBV7-6	-	TRBJ1-4	CASSLARVPNEKLFF	TGTGCCAGCAGCTTAGCCCGGGTCCCCAATGAAAAACTGTTTTTT
-	TRBV29-1	TRBD1	TRBJ2-3	CSVGQGGRTDTQYF	TGCAGCGTGGGACAGGGAGGACGCACAGATACGCAGTATTTT
-	TRBV30	TRBD1	TRBJ2-7	CAWNRQGDGEQYF	TGTGCCTGGAACCGACAGGGGGACGGCGAGCAGTACTTC
-	TRBV6-4	-	TRBJ2-1	CASSGQKNEQFF	TGTGCCAGCAGTGGACAGAAAAATGAGCAGTTCTTC
-	TRBV6-1	TRBD1	TRBJ1-2	CASRLGQANYGYTF	TGTGCCAGCAGACTGGGACAGGCCAACTATGGCTACACCTTC
-	TRBV6-5	-	TRBJ2-5	CASSLFGDRETQYF	TGTGCCAGCAGTTTATTCGGGGATCGAGAGACCCAGTACTTC
-	TRBV4-2	-	TRBJ2-7	CASSQDLGAVGEQYF	TGTGCCAGCAGCCAAGATTTGGGGGCGGTTGGGGAGCAGTACTTC
once	TRBV7-9	TRBD1	TRBJ2-5	CASSSLDRGPRYQETQYF	TGTGCCAGCAGCTCCCTGGACAGGGGGCCCCGGTACCAAGAGACCCAGTACTTC
-	TRBV9	TRBD1	TRBJ2-7	CASSVGGTGGYEQYF	TGTGCCAGCAGCGTAGGAGGGACAGGGGGATACGAGCAGTACTTC
-	TRBV4-1	-	TRBJ1-3	CASSNKRGGPGPGNTIYF	TGCGCCAGCAGCAATAAACGGGGGGGGCCTGGACCTGGAAACACCATATATTTT
-	TRBV18	-	TRBJ1-6	CASSLQGISSPLHF	TGTGCCAGCTCACTACAGGGTATCAGTTCACCCCTCCACTTT
-	TRBV5-1	TRBD1	TRBJ1-1	CASSAEGAKGNTEAFF	TGCGCCAGCAGCGCCGAGGGGGCAAAGGGGAACACTGAAGCTTTCTTT
-	TRBV28	-	TRBJ1-2	CASSLSRDNGLYGYTF	TGTGCCAGCAGTCTCAGCAGGGACAATGGTCTTTATGGCTACACCTTC
-	TRBV5-1	TRBD1	TRBJ2-7	CASGTGGKYEQYF	TGCGCCAGCGGGACAGGGGGCAAGTACGAGCAGTACTTC
-	TRBV25-1	TRBD1	TRBJ1-6	CASSGAPGQINSPLHF	TGTGCCAGCAGTGGAGCGCCGGGACAGATTAATTCACCCCTCCACTTT
-	TRBV7-9	TRBD1	TRBJ1-3	CASSLAGQIGNTIYF	TGTGCCAGCAGCTTAGCGGGACAGATTGGAAACACCATATATTTT
-	TRBV19	TRBD2	TRBJ2-1	CASEALAGVSNNEQFF	TGTGCCAGTGAGGCTCTAGCGGGGGTTTCGAACAATGAGCAGTTCTTC
once	TRBV5-1	TRBD1	TRBJ1-3	CASSQRTGDGNTIYF	TGCGCCAGCAGCCAAAGGACAGGGGACGGAAACACCATATATTTT
once	TRBV11-2	TRBD1	TRBJ2-7	CASSLPGGRSYEQYF	TGTGCCAGCAGCTTACCAGGGGGCAGATCCTACGAGCAGTACTTC
-	TRBV5-1	-	TRBJ1-2	CASSLDSGILLDGYTF	TGCGCCAGCAGCTTGGATTCAGGGATCCTCCTTGATGGCTACACCTTC
-	TRBV4-2	TRBD2	TRBJ2-7	CASSQDGGKLAGALYFDEQYF	TGTGCCAGCAGCCAAGATGGGGGAAAGCTAGCGGGGGCCCTGTACTTCGACGAGCAGTACTTC
-	TRBV15	TRBD2	TRBJ2-1	CATSRDPEVELAGDNEQFF	TGTGCCACCAGCAGAGATCCGGAGGTGGAACTAGCGGGGGACAATGAGCAGTTCTTC
-	TRBV11-2	-	TRBJ2-7	CASSLMTGVTYEQYF	TGTGCCAGCAGCTTAATGACAGGAGTAACCTACGAGCAGTACTTC
-	TRBV6-5	TRBD1	TRBJ1-2	CASSYSLETGDYGYTF	TGTGCCAGCAGTTACTCGTTAGAGACAGGGGACTATGGCTACACCTTC
-	TRBV7-7	TRBD2	TRBJ2-1	CASSPGLAGGIYNEQFF	TGTGCCAGCAGCCCAGGACTAGCGGGAGGGATCTACAATGAGCAGTTCTTC
few	TRBV2	-	TRBJ1-1	CASSALRLNTEAFF	TGTGCCAGCAGTGCTCTCAGGTTGAACACTGAAGCTTTCTTT
-	TRBV28	-	TRBJ2-7	CASIGVSYEQYF	TGTGCCAGCATAGGGGTCTCCTACGAGCAGTACTTC
-	TRBV27	-	TRBJ1-1	CASSFLRVTEAFF	TGTGCCAGCAGTTTTCTCAGGGTCACTGAAGCTTTCTTT
-	TRBV7-9	TRBD1	TRBJ2-4	CASSPQTGSGTKNIQYF	TGTGCCAGCAGCCCCCAGACAGGGAGTGGGACCAAAAACATTCAGTACTTC
-	TRBV5-1	TRBD2	TRBJ2-3	CASSLILAGKASTDTQYF	TGCGCCAGCAGCTTGATACTAGCGGGGAAAGCTAGCACAGATACGCAGTATTTT
-	TRBV4-1	TRBD2	TRBJ2-2	CASSPDGGGLFF	TGCGCCAGCAGCCCAGACGGCGGGGGGCTGTTTTTT
-	TRBV28	-	TRBJ2-7	CASSLVSPYEQYF	TGTGCCAGCAGTTTAGTGTCTCCCTACGAGCAGTACTTC
-	TRBV6-6	TRBD1	TRBJ1-2	CASSYSRTGNGYTF	TGTGCCAGCAGTTACTCGCGGACAGGGAACGGCTACACCTTC
-	TRBV2	TRBD1	TRBJ2-2	CASSSHRGVNTGELFF	TGTGCCAGCAGCTCCCACAGGGGGGTTAACACCGGGGAGCTGTTTTTT
-	TRBV27	-	TRBJ1-1	CASSQQGRVGVNTEAFF	TGTGCCAGCAGCCAACAGGGCAGGGTGGGGGTGAACACTGAAGCTTTCTTT
-	TRBV27	TRBD2	TRBJ2-3	CASSIPGLAGSPHTQYF	TGTGCCAGCAGTATACCGGGACTAGCGGGATCACCCCATACGCAGTATTTT
-	TRBV29-1	-	TRBJ1-2	CSVTGSNYGYTF	TGCAGCGTTACCGGGAGTAACTATGGCTACACCTTC
-	TRBV29-1	-	TRBJ1-1	CSVEAGSWNTEAFF	TGCAGCGTTGAGGCGGGGTCTTGGAACACTGAAGCTTTCTTT
-	TRBV27	-	TRBJ2-1	CASSRGSYNEQFF	TGTGCCAGCAGCCGGGGGTCCTACAATGAGCAGTTCTTC
-	TRBV19	-	TRBJ1-1	CASNSDRQIGTEAFF	TGTGCCAGTAACTCGGACAGACAAATCGGCACTGAAGCTTTCTTT
once	TRBV7-9	TRBD1	TRBJ1-2	CASTPGTGAYGYTF	TGTGCCAGCACCCCAGGGACAGGGGCCTATGGCTACACCTTC
few	TRBV30	-	TRBJ1-5	CAWNADSNQPQHF	TGTGCCTGGAACGCAGATAGCAATCAGCCCCAGCATTTT
few	TRBV2	-	TRBJ1-5	CASSSGVDSNQPQHF	TGTGCCAGCTCCTCGGGGGTAGATAGCAATCAGCCCCAGCATTTT
-	TRBV6-1	-	TRBJ2-7	CASRTPGRAYEQYF	TGTGCCAGCAGAACCCCGGGCAGGGCCTACGAGCAGTACTTC
-	TRBV2	TRBD1	TRBJ1-2	CASRLGQGRYGYTF	TGTGCCAGCCGGTTAGGACAGGGGAGGTATGGCTACACCTTC
-	TRBV28	TRBD2	TRBJ2-1	CASTGLAAGVRTYNEQFF	TGTGCCAGCACCGGACTAGCGGCCGGGGTTAGGACCTACAATGAGCAGTTCTTC
-	TRBV29-1	TRBD1	TRBJ2-2	CSAQRGQGNTGELFF	TGCAGCGCCCAGAGGGGACAGGGGAACACCGGGGAGCTGTTTTTT
-	TRBV6-5	TRBD2	TRBJ2-3	CASSYSSGRSTDTQYF	TGTGCCAGCAGTTATTCGAGCGGGAGAAGCACAGATACGCAGTATTTT
-	TRBV5-4	TRBD2	TRBJ2-1	CASSLVGTSGTNNEQFF	TGTGCCAGCAGCTTGGTTGGGACTAGCGGTACCAACAATGAGCAGTTCTTC
few	TRBV5-4	-	TRBJ1-1	CASSLGPNTEAFF	TGTGCCAGCAGCTTGGGGCCAAACACTGAAGCTTTCTTT
-	TRBV6-5	-	TRBJ1-1	CASGNGGKAEAFF	TGTGCCAGCGGAAACGGGGGGAAGGCTGAAGCTTTCTTT
few	TRBV4-1	-	TRBJ2-7	CASSQVERDYEQYF	TGCGCCAGCAGCCAAGTGGAACGGGACTACGAGCAGTACTTC
-	TRBV19	TRBD1	TRBJ2-3	CASSHRGLNTDTQYF	TGTGCCAGTAGTCACAGGGGGCTGAACACAGATACGCAGTATTTT
-	TRBV15	-	TRBJ2-1	CATSGWSATYNEQFF	TGTGCCACCTCGGGTTGGAGTGCGACCTACAATGAGCAGTTCTTC
-	TRBV7-9	-	TRBJ1-6	CASSPLGTLDSPLHF	TGTGCCAGCAGCCCCCTCGGGACTCTGGATTCACCCCTCCACTTT